These 27 T cell receptor beta chains were sequenced from one sample in a study of T cells after yellow fever vaccination. MiXCR was run by TCRdb on the 5' RACE reads, yielding one entry per CDR3 protein. The table lists about 630,000 distinct CDR3 sequences, roughly an eighth of them singletons. The source material was PBMCs, sampled on the day of the yellow fever booster vaccination. The receptors here all came from a man aged 30-40 years who received the YFV17D yellow fever vaccine.

The chain employs TRBV6-2 or TRBV6-3 and TRBJ2-7; a weak D match, TRBD2 (5 bases). Trimming removed 0 bases at V and 5 bases at J, with 11 bases between. From germline, CDR1 is MNHEY and CDR2 SVGEGT. The CDR3 consists of 14 residues. The CDR3 loop reads CASSYSGESNEQYF. The CDR3 DNA sequence: TGTGCCAGCAGTTACTCGGGAGAATCTAACGAGCAGTACTTC.

For the CDR3, the DNA is TGTGCCAGCAGGTCCGGGACAGGGGACTACACTAGCACAGATACGCAGTATTTT. It yields the protein CASRSGTGDYTSTDTQYF. The gene calls are TRBV11-1 and TRBJ2-3, with TRBD1 identical over 10 bases. CDR1 is SGHAT, CDR2 FQDESV, per germline (reference sequence). The CDR3 extends over 18 amino acids. V gave up 6 bases and J gave up 0 bases; unmatched junction bases: 12. The full variable domain, its missing parts supplied by reference TRBV11-1 and TRBJ2-3, is EAEVAQSPRYKITEKSQAVAFWCDPISGHATLYWYRQILGQGPELLVQFQDESVVDDSQLPKDRFSAERLKGVDSTLKIQPAELGDSAMYLCASRSGTGDYTSTDTQYFGPGTRLTVL.

The chain carries TRBV7-2 and TRBJ2-3, with a tentative D call TRBD2 (5 bases). The CDR3 runs to 16 residues. CDR1 is SGHTA and CDR2 is FQGNSA in the germline V gene. Trimming shortened V by 3 bases and J by 3 bases, and 16 bases separated the two germline ends. CDR3 amino acids: CASSLDRERRTDTQYF. Written as DNA, the CDR3 is TGTGCCAGCAGCTTGGATCGGGAACGGAGGACAGATACGCAGTATTTT. The full variable domain, its missing parts supplied by reference TRBV7-2 and TRBJ2-3, is GAGVSQSPSNKVTEKGKDVELRCDPISGHTALYWYRQSLGQGLEFLIYFQGNSAPDKSGLPSDRFSAERTGGSVSTLTIQRTQQEDSAVYLCASSLDRERRTDTQYFGPGTRLTVL.

This clonotype has only a few counts. The chain employs TRBV4-3 and TRBJ2-7; 7 bases align to TRBD1. This CDR3 is 16 amino acids long. Trimming at V came to 4 bases and at J to 1 base, leaving 10 bases not matched to a gene. Germline loops: CDR1 LGHNA, CDR2 YSLEER. CDR3 sequence: CASSRTAGDSSYEQYF. In nucleotides, the CDR3 is TGCGCCAGCAGCCGAACGGCCGGGGACAGTTCCTACGAGCAGTACTTC.

V and J are TRBV20-1 and TRBJ1-4, with 8 bases fitting TRBD1. CDR1 and CDR2 (germline): DFQATT, SNEGSKA (reference sequence). J gave up 3 bases and V 0 bases, and 3 bases lay outside the gene matches. The length of the CDR3 is 15 residues. The CDR3 DNA sequence: TGCAGTGCTAGAGATGGGACAGGACCTAATGAAAAACTGTTTTTT. It translates to CSARDGTGPNEKLFF.

The chain combines TRBV5-4 with TRBJ2-7, with D unclear. The CDR3 runs 12 residues. V was clipped by 5 bases and J by 5 bases, with 11 bases between them. The germline V gene encodes CDR1 SGHNT and CDR2 YYREEE (reference sequence). The CDR3 region is CASRGLVNEQYF. The CDR3 DNA reads as TGTGCCAGCAGGGGCCTAGTAAACGAGCAGTACTTC. Complete variable domain (other parts from reference TRBV5-4 and TRBJ2-7): ETGVTQSPTHLIKTRGQQVTLRCSSQSGHNTVSWYQQALGQGPQFIFQYYREEENGRGNFPPRFSGLQFPNYSSELNVNALELDDSALYLCASRGLVNEQYFGPGTRLTVT.

This clonotype appeared a few times. The V call is TRBV12-3 or TRBV12-4, the J call TRBJ2-1; 15 nucleotides match TRBD2. With 6 bases clipped from V and 2 bases from J, the junction kept 5 bases outside the gene matches. The CDR3 has 17 residues. CDR3 sequence: CASSRTSGRDPYNEQFF. The CDR3 region has the DNA TGTGCCAGCAGCCGGACTAGCGGGAGGGACCCCTACAATGAGCAGTTCTTC.

Concerning this clonotype itself: A much larger clone is a single base away; this may be a read error. The V gene is TRBV5-1, the J gene TRBJ2-7; D remains ambiguous. The CDR3 sequence is 14 residues long. Trimming stripped 0 bases from V and 1 base from J, with 8 bases between. From germline, CDR1 is SGHRS and CDR2 YFSETQ. CDR3 loop: CASSLGHRSYEQYF. As DNA, the CDR3 is TGCGCCAGCAGCTTGGGGCACAGATCCTACGAGCAGTACTTC.

The chain employs TRBV5-1 and TRBJ2-3; D may be TRBD1 (6 bases). This CDR3 comprises 15 residues. Trimming shortened V by 4 bases and J by 1 base, and 13 bases separated the two germline ends. CDR1 SGHRS and CDR2 YFSETQ come from the germline V gene. The CDR3 nucleotides are TGCGCCAGCAGCCCCCGGCCAGGGGGCACAGATACGCAGTATTTT. Translating gives CASSPRPGGTDTQYF.

The chain has TRBV3-1 and TRBJ2-1; tentatively, D is TRBD2 (6 bases). Germline CDR1 and CDR2: LGHDT and YNNKEL (reference sequence). The V end was cut by 1 base, the J end by 4 bases, with 8 bases between. The CDR3 runs 14 residues. The CDR3 reads CASSQAGLYNEQFF. The CDR3 DNA follows: TGTGCCAGCAGCCAAGCCGGACTATACAATGAGCAGTTCTTC.

The DNA for the CDR3 is TGCGCCAGCAGTGTAAGACAAGGTCGGGATACGCAGTATTTT. This encodes CASSVRQGRDTQYF. The rearrangement links TRBV10-1 to TRBJ2-3; D gene ambiguous. With 4 bases removed from V and 6 bases from J, the gap between germline ends came to 14 bases. This CDR3 spans 14 amino acids. Germline V gene sequence: CDR1 WNHNN, CDR2 SYGVQD (reference sequence).

Only a few counts were recorded for this clonotype. The rearrangement links TRBV25-1 to TRBJ1-2, with unresolved D. From germline, CDR1 is MGHDK and CDR2 SYGVNS. This CDR3 has 14 residues. V dropped 4 bases and J dropped 5 bases, with 14 bases sitting between them. This chain's CDR3 is CASSGAGLVYGYTF. The CDR3 nucleotides are TGTGCCAGCAGTGGTGCCGGGCTGGTATATGGCTACACCTTC.

In this sample, this clonotype turned up a few times. This chain uses TRBV20-1 with TRBJ2-5; the match to TRBD1 covers 7 bases. Losses at the gene ends were 1 base for V and 1 base for J; bases not matched to a gene: 6. The CDR3 extends over 15 amino acids. Germline assignment: CDR1 DFQATT and CDR2 SNEGSKA (reference sequence). As DNA, the CDR3 is TGCAGTGCTAGAGGAACTCGGGACAGCCAAGAGACCCAGTACTTC. Its protein is CSARGTRDSQETQYF.

In DNA form, the CDR3 reads TGTGCCAGCAGTGAATTCACAGATACGCAGTATTTT. It specifies CASSEFTDTQYF. The rearrangement links TRBV25-1 to TRBJ2-3; D not resolved. Germline V lookup: CDR1 MGHDK, CDR2 SYGVNS. This CDR3 comprises 12 residues. The germline V and J ends were trimmed by 1 base and 2 bases, with 1 base remaining between them.

V usage is TRBV5-1 and J usage is TRBJ2-5; weak D call: TRBD2 (6 bases). The CDR3 contains 16 residues. V was pared by 0 bases and J by 4 bases, with 16 bases between. Germline V gives CDR1 SGHRS, CDR2 YFSETQ. CDR3: CASSLAMGGTGETQYF. The CDR3 DNA follows: TGCGCCAGCAGCTTGGCCATGGGCGGGACTGGAGAGACCCAGTACTTC.

This sequence joins TRBV2 and TRBJ1-1, with 7 bases aligning to TRBD1. Germline CDR1 reads SNHLY; CDR2 reads FYNNEI. The CDR3 loop spans 15 amino acids. The V gene end was trimmed by 6 bases and the J gene end by 3 bases; junction bases not matched to a gene: 10. The CDR3 loop is CASREQTGFDTEAFF. The CDR3 DNA sequence: TGTGCCAGCAGGGAGCAGACAGGGTTTGACACTGAAGCTTTCTTT. The variable domain in full, with the rest retrieved from reference TRBV2 and TRBJ1-1, is EPEVTQTPSHQVTQMGQEVILRCVPISNHLYFYWYRQILGQKVEFLVSFYNNEISEKSEIFDDQFSVERPDGSNFTLKIRSTKLEDSAMYFCASREQTGFDTEAFFGQGTRLTVV.

In its sample, this clonotype was seen a few times. This chain joins TRBV19 and TRBJ2-2; possibly TRBD1 or TRBD2 for D (7 bases each). Germline loops: CDR1 LNHDA, CDR2 SQIVND (reference sequence). CDR3 size: 14 residues. The germline V and J ends were trimmed by 8 bases and 6 bases, with 16 bases remaining between them. The CDR3 is CASLRGGTAGELFF. In DNA form, the CDR3 reads TGTGCCAGTCTCAGGGGGGGTACGGCCGGGGAGCTGTTTTTT.

The chain's CDR3 is CASTFTGFNSPLHF. The CDR3, as DNA: TGTGCCAGCACCTTCACAGGGTTTAATTCACCCCTCCACTTT. The chain links TRBV13 to TRBJ1-6; TRBD1 might be the D (6 bases). The CDR3 extends over 14 amino acids. Trimming pared 7 bases from V and 6 bases from J, leaving 13 bases between. Per the germline V gene, CDR1 is PRHDT and CDR2 is FYEKMQ (reference sequence).

This clonotype was observed at least ten times. The V call is TRBV7-2, the J call TRBJ2-1, with TRBD2 as a possible D gene (5 bases). The CDR3 loop spans 16 amino acids. Germline CDR1 SGHTA, CDR2 FQGNSA. The V gene lost 2 bases and the J gene lost 7 bases, with 18 bases spanning the gap. The CDR3 spells CASSLFRGRTENEQFF. The CDR3 nucleotides are TGTGCCAGCAGCTTATTCCGGGGTAGGACTGAGAATGAGCAGTTCTTC.

This chain uses TRBV4-3 with TRBJ2-1; 10 bases match TRBD2. The germline V gene has CDR1 LGHNA and CDR2 YSLEER. The CDR3 covers 20 residues. The J segment lost 8 bases and the V segment lost 5 bases, leaving 24 bases of the junction unmatched. As DNA, the CDR3 is TGCGCCAGCAGCACTAGACTAGGGCCGAAATCGGCTAGCGGGAGTGATGAGCAGTTCTTC. This encodes CASSTRLGPKSASGSDEQFF.

Many counts were recorded for this clonotype. The chain joins TRBV20-1 to TRBJ2-5; 7 bases match TRBD1. CDR3 length equals 14 residues. Germline values: CDR1 DFQATT, CDR2 SNEGSKA (reference sequence). V shed 5 bases and J 4 bases; nucleotides not matched to a gene: 10. CDR3 bases: TGCAGTGCTCGTTCAATAGGGGGCCTAGAGACCCAGTACTTC. It encodes CSARSIGGLETQYF.

The V and J genes are TRBV4-3 and TRBJ2-2, with a possible D match to TRBD2 (6 bases). The CDR3 is 13 residues long. Germline V lookup: CDR1 LGHNA, CDR2 YSLEER. The germline V and J ends were trimmed by 4 bases and 7 bases, with 10 bases remaining between them. CDR3 in DNA: TGCGCCAGCAGCCGTAGGCGGGACGGGGAGCTGTTTTTT. Amino acid sequence: CASSRRRDGELFF.

CDR3: CASSPDSDRGEQFF. In nucleotides, the CDR3 is TGCGCCAGCAGCCCGGACTCAGACAGGGGAGAGCAGTTCTTC. The chain is built from TRBV5-1 and TRBJ2-1; TRBD1 aligns across 8 bases. The V segment lost 4 bases and the J segment 10 bases; nucleotides outside the gene matches: 10. CDR3 length equals 14 residues. From germline, CDR1 is SGHRS and CDR2 YFSETQ.

This clonotype occurred many times. The junction shows a germline mismatch at one end, possibly a read error. The J gene is TRBJ2-1, the V gene TRBV30; 8 bases line up with TRBD2. The CDR3 spans 13 residues. The germline gives CDR1 GTSNPN, CDR2 SVGIG (reference sequence). This chain's CDR3 is CAWSDMSGSSPHF. Written as DNA, the CDR3 is TGTGCCTGGAGTGATATGAGCGGGAGTTCTCCTCACTTC.

This clonotype was counted only a few times. The V and J genes are TRBV9 and TRBJ2-7, with D possibly being TRBD2 (5 bases). Trimming took 1 base from V and 10 from J, leaving 24 bases between them. The CDR3 is 16 residues long. The germline V gene encodes CDR1 SGDLS and CDR2 YYNGEE. The CDR3 spells CASSVSGEATLDKQYF. The CDR3 coding sequence is TGTGCCAGCAGCGTAAGCGGTGAAGCTACCCTAGATAAACAGTACTTC. The full variable domain, in which reference TRBV9 and TRBJ2-7 provide the parts outside the CDR3, is DSGVTQTPKHLITATGQRVTLRCSPRSGDLSVYWYQQSLDQGLQFLIQYYNGEERAKGNILERFSAQQFPDLHSELNLSSLELGDSALYFCASSVSGEATLDKQYFGPGTRLTVT.

The table lists this clonotype with a few counts. The chain carries TRBV20-1 and TRBJ2-1, with D tentatively TRBD2 (6 bases). Per germline, CDR1 DFQATT and CDR2 SNEGSKA (reference sequence). Trimming shortened V by 3 bases and J by 5 bases, and 14 bases separated the two germline ends. This CDR3 is 14 amino acids long. The CDR3 sequence is CSARRWDWDNEQFF. As DNA, the CDR3 is TGCAGTGCTAGGCGCTGGGACTGGGACAATGAGCAGTTCTTC.

This clonotype has only a few counts. The rearrangement joins TRBV5-1 to TRBJ2-7, with TRBD2 matching over 12 bases. Losses at the gene ends were 4 bases for V and 3 bases for J; bases not matched to a gene: 5. The CDR3 extends over 15 amino acids. From germline, CDR1 is SGHRS and CDR2 YFSETQ. This CDR3 reads CASSEGLAGFYEQYF. CDR3 nucleotide sequence: TGCGCCAGCAGCGAGGGACTAGCGGGTTTCTACGAGCAGTACTTC.